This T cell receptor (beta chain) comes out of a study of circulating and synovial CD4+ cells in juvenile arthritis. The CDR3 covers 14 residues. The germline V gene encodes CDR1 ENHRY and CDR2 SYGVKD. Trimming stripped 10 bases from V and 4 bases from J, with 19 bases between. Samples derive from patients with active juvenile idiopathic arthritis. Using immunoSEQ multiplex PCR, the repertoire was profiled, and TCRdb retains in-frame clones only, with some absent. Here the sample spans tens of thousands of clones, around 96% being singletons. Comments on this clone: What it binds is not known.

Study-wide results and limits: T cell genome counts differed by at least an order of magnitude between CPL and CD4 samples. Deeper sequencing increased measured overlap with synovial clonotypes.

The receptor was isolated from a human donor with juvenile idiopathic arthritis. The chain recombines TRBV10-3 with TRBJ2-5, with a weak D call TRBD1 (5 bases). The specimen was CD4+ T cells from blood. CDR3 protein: CATSLGPLGETQYF. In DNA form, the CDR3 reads TGTGCCACCTCCTTGGGGCCGCTGGGAGAGACCCAGTACTTC.